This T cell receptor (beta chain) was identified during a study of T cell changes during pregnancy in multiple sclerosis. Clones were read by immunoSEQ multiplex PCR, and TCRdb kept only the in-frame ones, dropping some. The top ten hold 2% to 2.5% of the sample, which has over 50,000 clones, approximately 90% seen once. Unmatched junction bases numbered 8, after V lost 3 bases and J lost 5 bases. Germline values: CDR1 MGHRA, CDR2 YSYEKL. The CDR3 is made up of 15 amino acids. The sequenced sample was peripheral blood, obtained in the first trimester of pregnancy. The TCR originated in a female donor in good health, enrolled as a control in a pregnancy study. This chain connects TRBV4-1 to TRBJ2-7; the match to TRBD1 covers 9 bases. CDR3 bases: TGCGCCAGCAGCCAGTCTACCGGGACAGGGAACGAGCAGTACTTC. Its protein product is CASSQSTGTGNEQYF.